The rows below give T cell receptor beta chains drawn from one sample of a study of cytomegalovirus exposure and HLA in healthy donors. Assay: immunoSEQ multiplex PCR; the TCRdb copy retains only in-frame clones and omits some. The repertoire holds around 150,000 clones, with around three quarters as singletons. Source material: PBMCs. These receptors were taken from a man in his forties in good health and CMV-seropositive. Each CDR3 is given without its conserved first and last residue.

CDR3 protein,J gene,V gene
ASSLARAGPTNEQF,TRBJ2-1,TRBV7-9
ASSATGGSADTQY,TRBJ2-3,TRBV6-4
ASSGRGTSGGDTQY,TRBJ2-3,TRBV6-1
ASSSLGRNTEAF,TRBJ1-1,TRBV7-9
ASSQGLQGKGAYNEQF,TRBJ2-1,TRBV4-3
ASSFGQVSDTQY,TRBJ2-3,TRBV5-1
ASSSQNYGYT,TRBJ1-2,TRBV6-5
ASSLKAGSFTTEAF,TRBJ1-1,TRBV18
ASRSGWITEAF,TRBJ1-1,TRBV27
ASSPLSRRGPMNTEAF,TRBJ1-1,TRBV18
ASSQVTGTYEQY,TRBJ2-7,TRBV4-2
ASSTGDSYNEQF,TRBJ2-1,TRBV5-1
ASSRTGGNEQY,TRBJ2-7,TRBV7-9
ASSPRTGLTEAF,TRBJ1-1,TRBV5-4
ASSLDQITTNEKLF,TRBJ1-4,TRBV5-4
ASSLRTGSYEQY,TRBJ2-7,TRBV21-1
AWSFLAGANTGELF,TRBJ2-2,TRBV30
ASSPNGGQNTEAF,TRBJ1-1,TRBV6-1
ASSRDQGREQY,TRBJ2-7,TRBV28
SGSRTSGGSTDTQY,TRBJ2-3,TRBV29-1
ASSLALLDRGQAEQY,TRBJ2-7,TRBV7-9
ASSKKGGPGQAFSIHEQY,TRBJ2-7,TRBV21-1
ASSLGVAGNTIY,TRBJ1-3,TRBV5-1
ASSLGAVPNQPQH,TRBJ1-5,TRBV7-2
ATSRGTGGDQPQH,TRBJ1-5,TRBV15
ASSQGVEGTYEQY,TRBJ2-7,TRBV4-3
ASSSKTTSYNEQF,TRBJ2-1,TRBV5-1
ASSSGQGDPPQH,TRBJ1-5,TRBV6-1
ASSPGGPDTQY,TRBJ2-3,TRBV18
ASSQDRTGPEAF,TRBJ1-1,TRBV4-2
ASSPGTGALGELF,TRBJ2-2,TRBV7-2
ASSEVGQGNSPLH,TRBJ1-6,TRBV6-1
ASSLARTGSYGYT,TRBJ1-2,TRBV5-4
ASSMGRGSGTGELF,TRBJ2-2,TRBV19
ASSVTSGGDTGELF,TRBJ2-2,TRBV9
AWSGGDYGYT,TRBJ1-2,TRBV30
ASSIERANYGYT,TRBJ1-2,TRBV6-5
SVATGGLNTEAF,TRBJ1-1,TRBV29-1
ASSLVGGVDEQF,TRBJ2-1,TRBV5-1
ASSPVDRGVVYGYT,TRBJ1-2,TRBV4-2
ASSQVWANSPLH,TRBJ1-6,TRBV4-3
ASSLGRTGGGETQY,TRBJ2-5,TRBV7-6
ASSSRPSGANVLT,TRBJ2-6,TRBV7-2
ASSVFTSTDTQY,TRBJ2-3,TRBV5-1
ASSQEQGDEKLF,TRBJ1-4,TRBV4-1
SVELDRPYEQY,TRBJ2-7,TRBV29-1
ASSLGQGGYEQY,TRBJ2-7,TRBV4-1